The 17 T cell receptor beta chains presented below share a single source sample, sequenced in a study of CXCR3-negative and CXCR3-positive naive CD8 T cells. Overall study results and limits: More hydrophobic TRB CDR3s occurred in CXCR3-positive than in CXCR3-negative naive cells.

Antigens of these TCRs are unknown. The method, 5' RACE with UMI labels, was used to prepare the TRB cDNA libraries. TCRdb re-called the 5' RACE reads, yielding one record per CDR3 amino acid sequence without DNA. Here the sample table reports roughly 65,000 distinct CDR3 sequences. Sequencing was performed on naive CXCR3+ CD8+ T cells from blood. Sample subset: CD45RO-CCR7+CD27+CD95- naive CD8+ T cells expressing CXCR3 (TNR3+). Receptors were obtained from a human donor in good health. Some clones in this sample may be carry-over from other donors' samples.

This chain links TRBV7-3 with TRBJ2-5; no DNA is available, so the TRBD1 call from TCRdb remains unchecked. There are 15 residues in the CDR3. Germline loops: CDR1 SGHTA, CDR2 FQGTGA. CDR3 sequence reads: CASSPGHGTWETQYF.

The rearrangement uses TRBV7-9 and TRBJ2-7; TCRdb designates TRBD1, a call that cannot be tested without DNA. The CDR3 length is 16 residues. The germline CDR1 and CDR2 sequences are SEHNR and FQNEAQ (reference sequence). CDR3 protein: CASSLLTGGDSYEQYF.

The rearrangement joins TRBV12-3 or TRBV12-4 to TRBJ2-1; TCRdb gives TRBD1 as the D gene, but with no DNA this cannot be confirmed. The CDR3 contains 15 residues. The CDR3 loop reads CASSPAPSSYNEQFF.

This chain joins TRBV29-1 and TRBJ2-1; TCRdb picks TRBD2, but there is no DNA to check that call. Germline values: CDR1 SQVTM, CDR2 ANQGSEA. The CDR3 has 17 amino acids. CDR3 amino acids: CSGSSGLAGAVYNEQFF.

The chain couples TRBV15 to TRBJ1-1. Germline V gene data show CDR1 as LNHNV and CDR2 as YYDKDF (reference sequence). The CDR3 totals 14 residues. This CDR3 is CATSSFTTGTEAFF. The complete variable domain, with remaining parts taken from reference TRBV15 and TRBJ1-1, reads DAMVIQNPRYQVTQFGKPVTLSCSQTLNHNVMYWYQQKSSQAPKLLFHYYDKDFNNEADTPDNFQSRRPNTSFCFLDIRSPGLGDTAMYLCATSSFTTGTEAFFGQGTRLTVV.

The rearrangement joins TRBV29-1 to TRBJ2-2; the D call from TCRdb, TRBD1, cannot be confirmed without DNA. CDR1 and CDR2 (germline): SQVTM, ANQGSEA. This CDR3 contains 13 residues. CDR3 in amino acids: CSVPQGGSGELFF.

V gene TRBV29-1 combines with J gene TRBJ2-6. Per the germline V gene, CDR1 is SQVTM and CDR2 is ANQGSEA. The length of the CDR3 is 14 residues. The CDR3 loop is CSVGMGFGANVLTF.

The rearrangement links TRBV4-3 to TRBJ2-1; checking the TCRdb D call of TRBD2 is not possible without DNA. Per the germline V gene, CDR1 is LGHNA and CDR2 is YSLEER. The CDR3 extends over 14 amino acids. The chain's CDR3 is CASSQDRSGNEQFF.

The gene calls are TRBV28 and TRBJ2-5; TCRdb reports TRBD2, a call that lacks DNA to check it against. The V gene's germline CDR1 is MDHEN and CDR2 SYDVKM. CDR3 length: 16 amino acids. Here the CDR3 reads CASRSLAGGGAETQYF.

The chain joins TRBV27 to TRBJ1-6; without DNA, the TCRdb call of TRBD1 cannot be checked. The CDR3 has 15 amino acids. Germline V gene sequence: CDR1 MNHEY, CDR2 SMNVEV (reference sequence). The CDR3 spells CASSFDRGPLSPLHF.

J is TRBJ2-1 and V is TRBV7-8; TCRdb returns TRBD1, unconfirmable since there is no DNA. CDR3 size: 16 residues. Germline CDR1 and CDR2: SGHVS and FQNEAQ. CDR3 sequence: CASTPSQGGEGNEQFF.

V is TRBV5-5 and J is TRBJ2-1; TCRdb outputs TRBD2, but without DNA this stays unchecked. The CDR3 has 12 amino acids. CDR1 SGHKS and CDR2 YYEKEE come from the germline V gene (reference sequence). The CDR3 protein is CASSSGGVQQFF.

The chain recombines TRBV6-5 with TRBJ1-1. In germline, CDR1 is MNHEY, CDR2 SVGAGI. The CDR3 runs to 15 residues. This CDR3 reads CASSYSRIMNTEAFF.

The chain couples TRBV7-3 to TRBJ2-7; the D gene TCRdb calls, TRBD1, cannot be checked with no DNA. Germline loops: CDR1 SGHTA, CDR2 FQGTGA. The CDR3 length is 15 residues. The CDR3 is CASSIFPSGAYEQYF.

This chain links TRBV29-1 with TRBJ1-1; TCRdb reports TRBD1, a call that lacks DNA to check it against. The length of the CDR3 is 13 residues. Looked up from germline, CDR1 is SQVTM and CDR2 is ANQGSEA. CDR3: CSVAGGMNTEAFF.

The CDR3 here is CASSDSIRRDYNEQFF. V gene TRBV6-4 combines with J gene TRBJ2-1. The CDR3 sequence is 16 residues long. CDR1 is MRHNA, CDR2 SNTAGT, per germline.

The rearrangement joins TRBV25-1 to TRBJ2-1; the TCRdb D gene call, TRBD1, has no DNA to confirm it. Germline V gene sequence: CDR1 MGHDK, CDR2 SYGVNS. The CDR3 length is 18 residues. The CDR3 spells CASSEYFGAYSSYNEQFF.